This T cell receptor (beta chain) was retrieved from a study of T cell responses to AZD1222 COVID-19 vaccine. Findings of the study overall: Two AZD1222 administrations were followed by greater Spike-specific TCR breadth and depth. Donors skewed white British and female; clonal diversity was possibly underestimated. Only five or six individuals given AZD1222 were seropositive at baseline.

About this clone: The antigen is not known.

V was clipped by 10 bases and J by 5 bases, with 17 bases between them. The CDR3 length is 13 residues. Germline CDR1 is LNHDA and CDR2 is SQIVND (reference sequence). The data were produced by immunoSEQ multiplex PCR, yet TCRdb's version contains in-frame clones alone and is incomplete. The sample contains 100,000 to 120,000 clones, about 95% of which appear only once. The clonotype was recovered from an adult who received the AZD1222 COVID-19 vaccine. V is TRBV19 and J is TRBJ1-1; no clear D. The sequences come from peripheral blood, collected 28 days after the second AZD1222 dose. In DNA, the CDR3 is TGTGCCACCCAAGGGTTATCCTTAACTGAAGCTTTCTTT. Encoded protein: CATQGLSLTEAFF.